This T cell receptor (beta chain) was identified in a study of T cell responses to AZD1222 COVID-19 vaccine. Study results and caveats: All repertoire sampling was performed exclusively after the peak T cell response. Spike was spanned by vaccine-associated CD4 TCRs, with dominance at 160-218 and 743-854.

Worth noting for this clone: Its target is unknown.

Sequencing used immunoSEQ multiplex PCR; TCRdb keeps in-frame clones, though not all of them. The sample includes about 150,000 clones, over 85% seen only once; the top ten take less than 6.5%. This receptor was identified in an adult in good health. Sequenced here: peripheral blood, sampled on day 0 of AZD1222 vaccination.

The CDR3 sequence is CASSETGGRTEAFF. CDR3 in DNA: TGTGCCAGCAGTGAGACAGGGGGCCGCACTGAAGCTTTCTTT. This chain joins TRBV2 and TRBJ1-1; the match to TRBD1 covers 10 bases. This CDR3 region has 14 residues. Germline trimming cut 3 bases from V and 4 bases from J; bases unmatched to any gene: 2. Per germline, CDR1 SNHLY and CDR2 FYNNEI.